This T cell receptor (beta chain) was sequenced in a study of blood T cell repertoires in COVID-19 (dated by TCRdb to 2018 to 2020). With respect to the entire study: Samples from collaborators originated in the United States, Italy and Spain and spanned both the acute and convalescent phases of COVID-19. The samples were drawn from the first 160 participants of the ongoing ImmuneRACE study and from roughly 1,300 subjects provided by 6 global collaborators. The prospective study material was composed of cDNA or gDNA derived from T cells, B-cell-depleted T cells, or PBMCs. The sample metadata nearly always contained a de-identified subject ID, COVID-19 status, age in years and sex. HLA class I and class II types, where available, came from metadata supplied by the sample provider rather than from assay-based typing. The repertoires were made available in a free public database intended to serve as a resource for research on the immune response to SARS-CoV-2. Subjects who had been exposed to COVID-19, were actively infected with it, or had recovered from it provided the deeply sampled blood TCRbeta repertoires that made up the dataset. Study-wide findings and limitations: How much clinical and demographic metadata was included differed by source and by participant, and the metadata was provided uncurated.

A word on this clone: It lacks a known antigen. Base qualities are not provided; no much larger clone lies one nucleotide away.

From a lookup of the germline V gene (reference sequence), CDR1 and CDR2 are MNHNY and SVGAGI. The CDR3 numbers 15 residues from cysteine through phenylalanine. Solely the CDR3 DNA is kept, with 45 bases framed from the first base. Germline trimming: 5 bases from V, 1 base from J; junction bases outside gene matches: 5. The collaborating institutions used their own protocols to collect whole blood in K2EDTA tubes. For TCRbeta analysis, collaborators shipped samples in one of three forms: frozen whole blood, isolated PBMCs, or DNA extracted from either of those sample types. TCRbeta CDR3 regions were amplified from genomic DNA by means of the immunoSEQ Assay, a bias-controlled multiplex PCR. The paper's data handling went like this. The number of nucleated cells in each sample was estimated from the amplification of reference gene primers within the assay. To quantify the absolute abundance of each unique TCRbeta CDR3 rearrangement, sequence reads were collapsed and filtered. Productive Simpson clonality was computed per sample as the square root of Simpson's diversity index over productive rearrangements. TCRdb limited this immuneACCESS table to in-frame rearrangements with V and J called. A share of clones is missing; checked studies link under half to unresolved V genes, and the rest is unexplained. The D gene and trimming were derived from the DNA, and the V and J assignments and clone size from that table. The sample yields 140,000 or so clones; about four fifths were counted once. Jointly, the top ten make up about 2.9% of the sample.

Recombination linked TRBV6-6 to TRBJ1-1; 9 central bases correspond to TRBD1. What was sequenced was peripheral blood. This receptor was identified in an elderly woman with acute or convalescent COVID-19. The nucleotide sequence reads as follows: TGTGCCAGCAGTGATACAGGGGGCACGAACACTGAAGCTTTCTTT. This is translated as CASSDTGGTNTEAFF.